The T cell receptor beta chain described here comes from a study of T cell changes during pregnancy in multiple sclerosis. Germline values: CDR1 SGHRS, CDR2 YFSETQ. The V and J ends lost 4 bases and 0 bases, in that order; junction bases with no gene match: 7. The CDR3 totals 17 residues. Method: immunoSEQ multiplex PCR; TCRdb's copy keeps in-frame clones and lacks some. This sample has roughly 18,000 clones, with under 90% found just once. The chain employs TRBV5-1 and TRBJ2-3, with TRBD1 matching over 11 bases. This sequence originates from a female donor with multiple sclerosis, enrolled in a pregnancy study. The specimen was CD8+ T cells from peripheral blood mononuclear cells, collected after pregnancy. CDR3: CASSTRTGGLSTDTQYF. CDR3 DNA: TGCGCCAGCAGCACCCGGACAGGGGGCCTAAGCACAGATACGCAGTATTTT. The full variable domain, in which reference TRBV5-1 and TRBJ2-3 provide the parts outside the CDR3, is KAGVTQTPRYLIKTRGQQVTLSCSPISGHRSVSWYQQTPGQGLQFLFEYFSETQRNKGNFPGRFSGRQFSNSRSEMNVSTLELGDSALYLCASSTRTGGLSTDTQYFGPGTRLTVL.